These 14 T cell receptor beta chains were sequenced from one sample in a study of T-cell memory formation after mild COVID-19. TCRdb analysed the 5' RACE reads with MiXCR anew, one entry per CDR3 protein. The profile covers about 58,000 distinct CDR3 sequences, with roughly 25% appearing a single time and roughly 47% taken by the ten largest. The sequenced sample consisted of PBMCs or a T cell subset sorted from them (not recorded which). Source of these receptors: a man between 18 and 29 years old who had mild COVID-19 (a few samples of this study predate the infection). Cell type and time point are not known.

The chain is built from TRBV28 and TRBJ2-3, with 8 bases that match TRBD1. Germline values: CDR1 MDHEN, CDR2 SYDVKM. With 3 bases clipped from V and 4 bases from J, the junction kept 3 bases outside the gene matches. CDR3 length: 14 residues. The CDR3, as DNA: TGTGCCAGCAGTTTGTCACAGGGGGCAGATACGCAGTATTTT. Amino acids: CASSLSQGADTQYF.

This chain connects TRBV13 to TRBJ1-1; tentative D call: TRBD1 (6 bases). Trimming shortened V by 0 bases and J by 5 bases, and 16 bases separated the two germline ends. The CDR3 sequence is 16 residues long. Germline CDR1 is PRHDT and CDR2 is FYEKMQ (reference sequence). CDR3 DNA: TGTGCCAGCAGCTTAGGGGGCAGGGGTTCCGGTACTGAAGCTTTCTTT. It specifies CASSLGGRGSGTEAFF.

V and J are TRBV4-1 and TRBJ1-2; D might be TRBD1 (6 bases). The CDR3 consists of 16 residues. Trimming took 2 bases from V and 3 from J, leaving 16 bases between them. In germline, CDR1 is MGHRA, CDR2 YSYEKL. Here the CDR3 reads CASSQSGAGKHYGYTF. The CDR3 bases are TGCGCCAGCAGCCAATCGGGGGCGGGGAAGCACTATGGCTACACCTTC.

CDR3 loop: CASSLAMDRKGTGELFF. The CDR3 DNA is TGCGCCAGCAGCTTGGCAATGGACAGAAAGGGCACCGGGGAGCTGTTTTTT. V and J are TRBV5-1 and TRBJ2-2; tentatively, D is TRBD1 (6 bases). The CDR3 has 17 amino acids. Germline-derived CDR1 and CDR2 are SGHRS and YFSETQ. Between the trimmed V and J ends, which lost 0 bases and 4 bases, there was a span of 16 bases.

This clonotype has more than one count but fewer than ten. The chain joins TRBV9 to TRBJ1-1; tentatively, D is TRBD1 (6 bases). V shed 3 bases and J shed 6 bases, with 9 bases lying between them. The CDR3 is 12 amino acids. Germline V CDR1 and CDR2: SGDLS, YYNGEE. The CDR3 DNA sequence: TGTGCCAGCAGCGGGACAGCCCCTGAAGCTTTCTTT. Protein: CASSGTAPEAFF.

The rearrangement uses TRBV20-1 and TRBJ2-3; TRBD2 aligns across 8 bases. Germline CDR1 reads DFQATT; CDR2 reads SNEGSKA (reference sequence). The CDR3 consists of 15 residues. Trimming removed 2 bases from V and 3 bases from J; junction bases left unmatched: 7. CDR3 nucleotides: TGCAGTGCTAGAATGGCGGGGGGTCGTACAGATACGCAGTATTTT. It translates to CSARMAGGRTDTQYF.

This sequence joins TRBV20-1 and TRBJ2-3; 10 bases map to TRBD2. CDR3 length: 14 amino acids. V shed 4 bases, J shed 4 bases, and the junction held 5 bases outside the gene matches. Germline CDR1 reads DFQATT; CDR2 reads SNEGSKA (reference sequence). The DNA of the CDR3 is TGCAGTGCTACAGCGGGGGGGCCAGCAGATACGCAGTATTTT. Its translation is CSATAGGPADTQYF.

The J gene is TRBJ2-2, the V gene TRBV5-1, with TRBD1 identical over 8 bases. The CDR3 extends over 13 amino acids. Germline V lookup: CDR1 SGHRS, CDR2 YFSETQ. Losses at the gene ends were 3 bases for V and 6 bases for J; bases not matched to a gene: 1. CDR3 coding DNA: TGCGCCAGCAGCTCGACAGGGGCCGGGGAGCTGTTTTTT. Residues: CASSSTGAGELFF.

This clonotype was picked up a small number of times. The chain joins TRBV5-1 to TRBJ2-1; D gene unclear. Trimming took off 1 base at V and 7 bases at J, with 6 bases between the two ends. The CDR3 runs 12 residues. Germline V gene sequence: CDR1 SGHRS, CDR2 YFSETQ. CDR3 in DNA: TGCGCCAGCAGCTTGACCGAGAATGAGCAGTTCTTC. It translates to CASSLTENEQFF.

This clonotype was observed a few times. V usage is TRBV20-1 and J usage is TRBJ2-7; D remains ambiguous. The CDR3 extends over 15 amino acids. Germline CDR1 is DFQATT and CDR2 is SNEGSKA (reference sequence). V lost 0 bases to trimming and J lost 5 bases, with 17 bases between them. The CDR3 reads CSAREELTLWDEQYF. As DNA, the CDR3 is TGCAGTGCTAGAGAGGAGCTAACGCTTTGGGACGAGCAGTACTTC.

This clonotype came up a few times. The chain employs TRBV29-1 and TRBJ2-1, with D unresolved. The germline CDR1 and CDR2 sequences are SQVTM and ANQGSEA. This CDR3 is 16 amino acids long. V dropped 6 bases and J dropped 11 bases, with 29 bases sitting between them. CDR3 bases: TGCAGCGTAGCCCGGGTGGCGGAACCTTACCTCACAAAGCAGTTCTTC. Its protein is CSVARVAEPYLTKQFF.

The rearrangement joins TRBV20-1 to TRBJ2-7; TRBD1 aligns across 7 bases. V lost 5 bases and J lost 0; bases outside the gene matches: 7. CDR1 is DFQATT and CDR2 is SNEGSKA in the germline V gene (reference sequence). The length of the CDR3 is 14 residues. CDR3 DNA: TGCAGTGCTCGGGGACAGACAGTCTCCTACGAGCAGTACTTC. This encodes CSARGQTVSYEQYF.

This sequence joins TRBV9 and TRBJ2-5; TRBD1 aligns across 7 bases. The CDR3 length is 15 residues. CDR1 SGDLS and CDR2 YYNGEE come from the germline V gene. V lost 0 bases and J lost 5; bases outside the gene matches: 7. CDR3 sequence reads: CASSVGDSTMETQYF. In DNA form, the CDR3 reads TGTGCCAGCAGCGTAGGGGACAGTACAATGGAGACCCAGTACTTC.

The chain employs TRBV11-2 and TRBJ2-5; D might be TRBD1 (6 bases). CDR1 is SGHAT and CDR2 is FQNNGV in the germline V gene. Trimming stripped 3 bases from V and 2 bases from J, with 10 bases between. This CDR3 is 14 amino acids long. CDR3 sequence (DNA): TGTGCCAGCAGCTTCGGACAGCAACAAGAGACCCAGTACTTC. Its protein is CASSFGQQQETQYF.